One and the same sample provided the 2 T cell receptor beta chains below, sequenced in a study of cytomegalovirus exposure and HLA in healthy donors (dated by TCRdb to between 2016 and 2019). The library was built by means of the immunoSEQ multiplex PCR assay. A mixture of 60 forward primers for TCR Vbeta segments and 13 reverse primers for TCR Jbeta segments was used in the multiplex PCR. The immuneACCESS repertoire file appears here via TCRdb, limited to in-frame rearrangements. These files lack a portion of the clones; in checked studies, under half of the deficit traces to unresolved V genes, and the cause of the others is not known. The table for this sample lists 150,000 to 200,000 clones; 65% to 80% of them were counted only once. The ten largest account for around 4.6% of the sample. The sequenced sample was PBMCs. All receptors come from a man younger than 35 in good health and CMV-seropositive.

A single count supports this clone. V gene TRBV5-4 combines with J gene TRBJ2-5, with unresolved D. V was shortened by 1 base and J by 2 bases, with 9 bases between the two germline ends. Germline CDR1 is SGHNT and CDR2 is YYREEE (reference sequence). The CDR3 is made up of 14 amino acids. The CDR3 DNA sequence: TGTGCCAGCAGCTTGTTACCGAGGCAAGAGACCCAGTACTTC. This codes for CASSLLPRQETQYF. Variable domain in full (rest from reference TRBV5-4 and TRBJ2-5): ETGVTQSPTHLIKTRGQQVTLRCSSQSGHNTVSWYQQALGQGPQFIFQYYREEENGRGNFPPRFSGLQFPNYSSELNVNALELDDSALYLCASSLLPRQETQYFGPGTRLLVL.

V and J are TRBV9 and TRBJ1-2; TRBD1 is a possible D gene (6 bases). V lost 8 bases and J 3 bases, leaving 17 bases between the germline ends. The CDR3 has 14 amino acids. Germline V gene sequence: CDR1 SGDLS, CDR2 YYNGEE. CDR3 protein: CASYSGEQDYGYTF. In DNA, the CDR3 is TGTGCCAGTTATTCAGGGGAGCAGGACTATGGCTACACCTTC.